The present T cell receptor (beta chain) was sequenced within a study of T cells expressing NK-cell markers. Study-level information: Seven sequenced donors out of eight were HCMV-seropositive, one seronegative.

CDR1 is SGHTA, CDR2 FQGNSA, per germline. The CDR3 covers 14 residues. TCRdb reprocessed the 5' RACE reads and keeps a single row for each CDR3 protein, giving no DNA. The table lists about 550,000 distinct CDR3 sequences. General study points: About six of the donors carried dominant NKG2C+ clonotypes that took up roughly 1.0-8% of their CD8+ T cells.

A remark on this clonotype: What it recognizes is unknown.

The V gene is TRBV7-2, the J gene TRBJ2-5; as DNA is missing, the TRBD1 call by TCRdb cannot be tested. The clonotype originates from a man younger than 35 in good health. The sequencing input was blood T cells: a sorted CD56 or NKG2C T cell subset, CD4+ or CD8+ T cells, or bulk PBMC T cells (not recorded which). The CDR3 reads CASSAMGPQQTQYF.